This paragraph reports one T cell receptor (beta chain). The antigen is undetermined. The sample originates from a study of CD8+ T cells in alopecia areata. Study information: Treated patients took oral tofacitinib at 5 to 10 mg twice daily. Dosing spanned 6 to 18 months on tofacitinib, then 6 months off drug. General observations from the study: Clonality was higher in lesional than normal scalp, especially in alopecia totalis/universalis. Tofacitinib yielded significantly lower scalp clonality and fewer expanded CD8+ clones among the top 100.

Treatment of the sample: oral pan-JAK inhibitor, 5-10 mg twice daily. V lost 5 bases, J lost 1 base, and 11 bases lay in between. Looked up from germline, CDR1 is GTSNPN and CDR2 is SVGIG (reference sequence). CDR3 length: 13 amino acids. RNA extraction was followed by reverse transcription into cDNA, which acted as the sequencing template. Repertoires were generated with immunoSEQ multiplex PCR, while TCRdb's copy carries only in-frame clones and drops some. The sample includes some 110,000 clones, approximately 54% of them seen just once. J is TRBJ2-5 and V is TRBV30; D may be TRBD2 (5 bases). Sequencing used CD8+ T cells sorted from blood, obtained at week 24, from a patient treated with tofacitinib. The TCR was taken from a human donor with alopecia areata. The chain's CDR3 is CAWEGALQETQYF. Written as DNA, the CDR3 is TGTGCCTGGGAGGGAGCACTCCAAGAGACCCAGTACTTC.